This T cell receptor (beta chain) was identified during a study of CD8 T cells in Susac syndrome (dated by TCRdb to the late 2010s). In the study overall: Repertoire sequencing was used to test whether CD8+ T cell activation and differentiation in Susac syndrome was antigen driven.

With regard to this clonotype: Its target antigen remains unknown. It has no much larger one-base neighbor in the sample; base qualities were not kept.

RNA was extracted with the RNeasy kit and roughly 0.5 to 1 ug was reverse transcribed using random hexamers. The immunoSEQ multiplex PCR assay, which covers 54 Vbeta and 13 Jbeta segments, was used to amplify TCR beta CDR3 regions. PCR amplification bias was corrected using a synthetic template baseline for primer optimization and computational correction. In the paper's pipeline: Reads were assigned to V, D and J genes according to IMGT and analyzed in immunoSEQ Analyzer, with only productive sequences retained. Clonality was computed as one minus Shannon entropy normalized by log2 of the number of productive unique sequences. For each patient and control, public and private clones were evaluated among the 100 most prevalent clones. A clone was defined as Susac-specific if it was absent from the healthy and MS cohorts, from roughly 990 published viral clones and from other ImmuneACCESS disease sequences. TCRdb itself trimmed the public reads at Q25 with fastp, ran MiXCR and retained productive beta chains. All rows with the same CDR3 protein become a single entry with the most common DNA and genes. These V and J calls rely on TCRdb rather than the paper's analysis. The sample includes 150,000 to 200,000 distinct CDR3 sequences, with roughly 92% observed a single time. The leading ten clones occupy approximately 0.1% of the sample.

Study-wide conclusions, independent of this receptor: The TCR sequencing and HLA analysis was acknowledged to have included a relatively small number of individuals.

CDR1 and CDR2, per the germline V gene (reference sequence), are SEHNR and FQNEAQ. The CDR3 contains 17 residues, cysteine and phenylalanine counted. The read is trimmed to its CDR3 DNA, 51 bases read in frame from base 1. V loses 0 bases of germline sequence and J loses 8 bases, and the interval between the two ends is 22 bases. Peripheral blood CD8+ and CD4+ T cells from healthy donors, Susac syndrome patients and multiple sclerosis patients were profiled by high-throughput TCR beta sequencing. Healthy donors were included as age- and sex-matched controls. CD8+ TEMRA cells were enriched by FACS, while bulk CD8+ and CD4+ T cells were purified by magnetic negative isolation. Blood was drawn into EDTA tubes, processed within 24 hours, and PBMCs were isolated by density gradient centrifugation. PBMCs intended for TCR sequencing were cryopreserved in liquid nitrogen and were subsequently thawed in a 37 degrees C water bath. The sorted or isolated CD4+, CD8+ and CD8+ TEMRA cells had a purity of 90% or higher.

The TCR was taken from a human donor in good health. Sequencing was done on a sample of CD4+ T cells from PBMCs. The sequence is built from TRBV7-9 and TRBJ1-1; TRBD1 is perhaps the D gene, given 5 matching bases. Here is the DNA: TGTGCCAGCAGCTTAGCTCTTTCGACCGCGACAGAGTTGGAAGCTTTCTTT. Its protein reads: CASSLALSTATELEAFF.